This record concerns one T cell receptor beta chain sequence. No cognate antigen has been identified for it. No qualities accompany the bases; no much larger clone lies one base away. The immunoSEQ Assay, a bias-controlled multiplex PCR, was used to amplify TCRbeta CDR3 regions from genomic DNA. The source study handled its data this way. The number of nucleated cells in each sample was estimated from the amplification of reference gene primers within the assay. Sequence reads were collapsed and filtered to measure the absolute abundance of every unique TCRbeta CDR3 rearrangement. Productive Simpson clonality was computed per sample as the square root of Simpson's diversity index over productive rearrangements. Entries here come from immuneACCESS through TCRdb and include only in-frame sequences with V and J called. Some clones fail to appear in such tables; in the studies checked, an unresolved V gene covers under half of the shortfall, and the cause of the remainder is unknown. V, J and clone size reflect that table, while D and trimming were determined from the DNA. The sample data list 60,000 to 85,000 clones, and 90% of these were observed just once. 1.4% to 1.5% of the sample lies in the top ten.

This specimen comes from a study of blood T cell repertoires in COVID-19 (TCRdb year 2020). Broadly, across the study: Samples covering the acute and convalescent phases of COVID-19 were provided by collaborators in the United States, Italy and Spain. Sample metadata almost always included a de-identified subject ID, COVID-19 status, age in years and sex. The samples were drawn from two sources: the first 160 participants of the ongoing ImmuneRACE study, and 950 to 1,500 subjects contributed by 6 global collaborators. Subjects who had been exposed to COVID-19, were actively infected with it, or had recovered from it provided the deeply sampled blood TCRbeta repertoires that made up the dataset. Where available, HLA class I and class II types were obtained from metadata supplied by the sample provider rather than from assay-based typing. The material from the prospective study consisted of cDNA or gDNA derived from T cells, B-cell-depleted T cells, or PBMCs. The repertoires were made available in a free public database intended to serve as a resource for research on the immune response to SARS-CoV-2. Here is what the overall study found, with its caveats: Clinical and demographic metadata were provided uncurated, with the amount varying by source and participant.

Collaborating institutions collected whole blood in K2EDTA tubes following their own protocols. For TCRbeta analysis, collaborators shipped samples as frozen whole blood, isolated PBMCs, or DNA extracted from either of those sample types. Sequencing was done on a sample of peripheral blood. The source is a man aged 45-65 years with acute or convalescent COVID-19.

CDR3 loop: CASSLGLGTGRAEQYF. The DNA is as follows: TGTGCCAGCAGCTTAGGCCTAGGGACAGGGCGGGCCGAGCAGTACTTC. The V gene is TRBV13 and the J gene is TRBJ2-7; TRBD1 fits 9 bases in the junction. The V end gives up 0 bases and the J end 6 bases, leaving 9 bases in the junction not matched to a gene. CDR1 and CDR2 are read off the germline V gene (reference sequence) as PRHDT and FYEKMQ. The CDR3 runs 16 residues from the cysteine to the phenylalanine. Only the CDR3 region is kept as DNA, spanning 48 bases read in frame from base 1. With the rest looked up from the reference TRBV13 and TRBJ2-7 genes rather than sequenced, the full variable domain is AAGVIQSPRHLIKEKRETATLKCYPIPRHDTVYWYQQGPGQDPQFLISFYEKMQSDKGSIPDRFSAQQFSDYHSELNMSSLELGDSALYFCASSLGLGTGRAEQYFGPGTRLTVT.